These 27 T cell receptor beta chains share one sample of origin, sequenced in a study of T cells in Graves' hyperthyroidism and ophthalmopathy. TCR beta CDR3 regions were amplified from RNA. Carried out on the TCR CDR3, a first-round RT-PCR used the HTBI primer set. In TCRdb, the multiplex PCR reads were re-called with MiXCR into one record per CDR3 protein. The repertoire holds 600,000 or so distinct CDR3 sequences, with around 13% as singletons. Sequencing was carried out using blood. These receptors were collected from a woman in her 50s with Graves' ophthalmopathy.

In this sample, this clonotype turned up many times. This rearrangement joins TRBV24-1 to TRBJ2-1; D unresolved. Trimming removed 4 bases at V and 6 bases at J, with 12 bases between. Germline V lookup: CDR1 KGHDR, CDR2 SFDVKD. The CDR3 loop spans 14 amino acids. The CDR3 spells CATSDSRASNEQFF. CDR3 DNA: TGTGCCACCAGTGACAGCAGAGCGTCCAATGAGCAGTTCTTC.

This clonotype was observed many times. This sequence joins TRBV15 and TRBJ2-6; D uncertain. The CDR3 has 18 residues. Trimming took 0 bases from V and 1 from J, leaving 13 bases between them. Germline lookup yields CDR1 LNHNV and CDR2 YYDKDF (reference sequence). CDR3 nucleotides: TGTGCCACCAGCAGAGATAATCGACACCTTTCTGGGGCCAACGTCCTGACTTTC. Translated: CATSRDNRHLSGANVLTF.

This clonotype came up many times. This chain joins TRBV5-1 and TRBJ1-5; no clear D. Trimming cost V 0 bases and J 7 bases, with 14 bases left between them. This CDR3 is built from 15 residues. Germline CDR1 is SGHRS and CDR2 is YFSETQ. This chain's CDR3 is CASSLVGGDLQPQHF. The CDR3 bases are TGCGCCAGCAGCTTGGTGGGTGGCGACCTACAGCCCCAGCATTTT.

V and J are TRBV6-1 and TRBJ2-7, with no clear D. This CDR3 spans 12 amino acids. The ends were cut back, 5 bases at V and 6 bases at J, with 11 bases in the middle. Germline CDR1 and CDR2: MNHNS and SASEGT. CDR3: CASSLIFGEQYF. CDR3 DNA sequence: TGTGCCAGCAGTTTAATCTTTGGCGAGCAGTACTTC.

At least ten counts were recorded for this clonotype. The chain uses TRBV7-9 and TRBJ2-5, with 7 bases lining up with TRBD2. Per the germline V gene, CDR1 is SEHNR and CDR2 is FQNEAQ (reference sequence). V shed 3 bases, J shed 4 bases, and the junction held 2 bases outside the gene matches. The CDR3 is made up of 13 amino acids. Here the CDR3 reads CASSFVAGETQYF. CDR3 bases: TGTGCCAGCAGCTTTGTAGCGGGAGAGACCCAGTACTTC. The variable domain in full, with the rest retrieved from reference TRBV7-9 and TRBJ2-5, is DTGVSQNPRHKITKRGQNVTFRCDPISEHNRLYWYRQTLGQGPEFLTYFQNEAQLEKSRLLSDRFSAERPKGSFSTLEIQRTEQGDSAMYLCASSFVAGETQYFGPGTRLLVL.

In its sample, this clonotype was seen many times. J is TRBJ2-3 and V is TRBV12-3 or TRBV12-4, with 13 bases identical to TRBD2. This CDR3 region has 16 residues. Trimming removed 6 bases from V and 2 bases from J; junction bases left unmatched: 5. DNA of the CDR3: TGTGCCAGCAGAACTAGCGGGAGGGTTCCCACAGATACGCAGTATTTT. Translating gives CASRTSGRVPTDTQYF.

The chain uses TRBV19 and TRBJ2-3, with D possibly matching TRBD2 (5 bases). This CDR3 is built from 13 residues. Trimming left V 5 bases short and J 7 bases short, with 13 bases between. Germline-derived CDR1 and CDR2 are LNHDA and SQIVND (reference sequence). CDR3 protein: CASSSEAGNTQYF. Here the CDR3 DNA reads TGTGCCAGTAGTTCTGAGGCCGGGAATACGCAGTATTTT.

In regard to this clonotype: A much larger clone lies a single base off, so this may be a read error. The chain is built from TRBV28 and TRBJ2-1, with TRBD2 matching over 7 bases. V shed 10 bases and J 8 bases; nucleotides not matched to a gene: 8. There are 12 residues in the CDR3. CDR1 is MDHEN and CDR2 is SYDVKM in the germline V gene. The CDR3 DNA is TGTGCCACCACACTAGCGTTGGATGAGCAGTTCTTC. Amino acids: CATTLALDEQFF.

This clonotype was counted at least ten times. The chain combines TRBV18 with TRBJ2-1; TRBD2 matches 13 bases. Losses at the gene ends were 2 bases for V and 8 bases for J; bases not matched to a gene: 15. The CDR3 spans 19 residues. From germline, CDR1 is KGHSH and CDR2 LQKENI. CDR3 sequence reads: CASSPSPRTSGREVDEQFF. The CDR3 DNA follows: TGTGCCAGCTCACCATCCCCGCGGACTAGCGGGAGAGAGGTGGATGAGCAGTTCTTC.

There are many counts of this clonotype. V and J are TRBV5-1 and TRBJ1-2; 9 nucleotides agree with TRBD1. CDR1 is SGHRS, CDR2 YFSETQ, per germline. The ends lost 6 bases at V and 2 bases at J; junction bases unmatched: 11. The CDR3 is made up of 16 amino acids. The CDR3 here is CASKRNDRGINYGYTF. The DNA for the CDR3 is TGCGCCAGCAAGCGAAACGACAGGGGGATAAACTATGGCTACACCTTC.

This rearrangement joins TRBV13 to TRBJ2-2, with TRBD1 matching 10 bases. V lost 4 bases to trimming and J lost 2 bases; unmatched junction nucleotides: 1. Per germline, CDR1 PRHDT and CDR2 FYEKMQ (reference sequence). The CDR3 is made up of 15 amino acids. This CDR3 reads CASSWDRGNTGELFF. As DNA, the CDR3 is TGTGCCAGCAGCTGGGACAGGGGTAACACCGGGGAGCTGTTTTTT.

This clonotype was counted many times. The CDR3 region has the DNA TGTGCCAGCTCACCACTGGGGGCTTCCTACGAGCAGTACTTC. Its protein is CASSPLGASYEQYF. The rearrangement joins TRBV18 to TRBJ2-7, with a weak D call TRBD1 (6 bases). The germline gives CDR1 KGHSH, CDR2 LQKENI. V was clipped by 1 base and J by 1 base, with 8 bases between them. This CDR3 spans 14 amino acids.

This clonotype was recorded at least ten times. V usage is TRBV30 and J usage is TRBJ1-1; TRBD1 agrees at 7 bases. The V and J ends lost 8 bases and 0 bases, in that order; junction bases with no gene match: 12. Germline-derived CDR1 and CDR2 are GTSNPN and SVGIG (reference sequence). There are 15 residues in the CDR3. CDR3 protein: CARRILGQLNTEAFF. Here the CDR3 DNA reads TGTGCCCGACGTATACTGGGACAGTTGAACACTGAAGCTTTCTTT.

The gene calls are TRBV2 and TRBJ2-1, with D possibly matching TRBD1 (6 bases). The CDR3 runs 14 residues. V was cut by 3 bases and J by 8 bases, with 14 bases left in between. The V gene's germline CDR1 is SNHLY and CDR2 FYNNEI. In DNA form, the CDR3 reads TGTGCCAGCAGTGACACAGGGAGAATCGATGAGCAGTTCTTC. Its translation: CASSDTGRIDEQFF.

This sequence joins TRBV7-3 and TRBJ2-1, with TRBD2 matching over 11 bases. Germline CDR1 and CDR2: SGHTA and FQGTGA. V trimming: 3 bases; J trimming: 5 bases; junction bases outside the gene matches: 3. This CDR3 is 15 amino acids long. For the CDR3, the DNA is TGTGCCAGCAGCTTTAGCGGGGGGGCCCACAATGAGCAGTTCTTC. It translates to CASSFSGGAHNEQFF.

The sample holds many counts of this clonotype. In DNA form, the CDR3 reads TGTGCCAGCAGGCGACAGGACGGGAGATTCTACGAGCAGTACTTC. It yields the protein CASRRQDGRFYEQYF. The chain carries TRBV28 and TRBJ2-7, with D perhaps TRBD1 or TRBD2 (6 bases each). Germline CDR1 MDHEN, CDR2 SYDVKM. The CDR3 is made up of 15 amino acids. The V end lost 6 bases, the J end lost 3 bases, and 18 bases lay between the germline ends.

This clonotype was observed a handful of times. The chain has TRBV6-1 and TRBJ1-2, with a tentative D call TRBD1 (5 bases). This CDR3 spans 15 amino acids. Looked up from germline, CDR1 is MNHNS and CDR2 is SASEGT. V lost 5 bases, J lost 4 bases, and 17 bases lay in between. CDR3 residues: CASSPGQKIIYGYTF. In DNA, the CDR3 is TGTGCCAGCAGTCCTGGACAAAAAATAATCTATGGCTACACCTTC.

This clonotype was seen ten or more times. This CDR3 is CASSLVGHLVNTEAFF. CDR3 nucleotides: TGTGCCAGCAGTTTAGTGGGACATTTGGTGAACACTGAAGCTTTCTTT. The chain combines TRBV28 with TRBJ1-1, with a weak D call TRBD1 (6 bases). Germline CDR1 MDHEN, CDR2 SYDVKM. There are 16 residues in the CDR3. Trimming removed 2 bases from V and 0 bases from J, with 13 bases in between.

In its sample, this clonotype was seen many times. This chain uses TRBV28 with TRBJ1-2; TRBD1 matches 8 bases. The CDR3 totals 14 residues. V dropped 3 bases and J dropped 4; count of bases not matched to a gene: 4. Germline V gene lookup returns CDR1 MDHEN and CDR2 SYDVKM. CDR3 nucleotides: TGTGCCAGCAGTTTCAGGGGGCGATCCTATGGCTACACCTTC. It codes for CASSFRGRSYGYTF.

The chain has TRBV5-1 and TRBJ2-1; D perhaps matches TRBD2 (7 bases). V shed 4 bases and J shed 8 bases, with 22 bases lying between them. Germline V lookup: CDR1 SGHRS, CDR2 YFSETQ. The CDR3 is 16 amino acids. The CDR3: CASSLRGGLTNYEQFF. Here the CDR3 DNA reads TGCGCCAGCAGCCTAAGGGGGGGACTAACAAACTATGAGCAGTTCTTC.

This clonotype has at least ten counts. This sequence joins TRBV11-3 and TRBJ2-1; no clear D. The germline V gene encodes CDR1 SGHNT and CDR2 YENEEA. The V gene lost 2 bases and the J gene lost 8 bases, with 7 bases spanning the gap. CDR3 size: 12 residues. CDR3 nucleotide sequence: TGTGCCAGCAGCTTAATCCGCCATGAGCAGTTCTTC. Translation: CASSLIRHEQFF.

J is TRBJ2-1 and V is TRBV14; possibly TRBD2 for D (6 bases). There are 15 residues in the CDR3. Germline V gives CDR1 SGHDN, CDR2 FVKESK. V lost 8 bases, J lost 5 bases, and 19 bases lay in between. The CDR3 protein is CASGPPGTGNNEQFF. The CDR3, as DNA: TGTGCCAGCGGCCCCCCAGGGACTGGGAACAATGAGCAGTTCTTC.

This clonotype was seen ten or more times. The rearrangement joins TRBV27 to TRBJ2-7; a weak D match, TRBD1 (6 bases). CDR3 length: 11 residues. Germline V CDR1 and CDR2: MNHEY, SMNVEV (reference sequence). With 6 bases removed from V and 6 bases from J, the gap between germline ends came to 9 bases. CDR3 DNA sequence: TGTGCCAGCAGCGAGGGGGTCGAGCAGTACTTC. Residues: CASSEGVEQYF.

Note on this clonotype: This clone may be a read error of a much larger clone one base away. This rearrangement joins TRBV24-1 to TRBJ1-2; tentatively, D is TRBD1 (6 bases). Germline CDR1 and CDR2: KGHDR and SFDVKD. The CDR3 covers 16 residues. The CDR3 loop reads CAASDDTGFLSYGYTF. CDR3 nucleotide sequence: TGTGCCGCCAGTGATGATACAGGGTTTCTCAGCTATGGCTACACCTTC.

This clonotype was seen ten or more times. This CDR3 is CSARGDRITSYEQYF. DNA for the CDR3: TGCAGTGCTAGAGGAGACAGGATAACCTCCTACGAGCAGTACTTC. V is TRBV20-1 and J is TRBJ2-7, with a tentative D call TRBD1 (6 bases). The CDR3 has 15 residues. Trimming pared 1 base from V and 0 bases from J, leaving 13 bases between. Looked up from germline, CDR1 is DFQATT and CDR2 is SNEGSKA (reference sequence).

The sample holds many counts of this clonotype. The chain couples TRBV28 to TRBJ1-5; D is perhaps TRBD1 (5 bases). The V end was cut by 5 bases, the J end by 0 bases, with 14 bases between. Germline CDR1 is MDHEN and CDR2 is SYDVKM. This CDR3 has 16 residues. CDR3 sequence reads: CASSPRDQHSNQPQHF. CDR3 in DNA: TGTGCCAGCAGTCCCCGGGACCAGCATAGCAATCAGCCCCAGCATTTT. The full variable domain, in which reference TRBV28 and TRBJ1-5 provide the parts outside the CDR3, is DVKVTQSSRYLVKRTGEKVFLECVQDMDHENMFWYRQDPGLGLRLIYFSYDVKMKEKGDIPEGYSVSREKKERFSLILESASTNQTSMYLCASSPRDQHSNQPQHFGDGTRLSIL.

In this sample, this clonotype turned up a few times. The V and J genes are TRBV10-3 and TRBJ1-1; tentative D call: TRBD1 (5 bases). Germline-derived CDR1 and CDR2 are ENHRY and SYGVKD. There are 13 residues in the CDR3. Trimming cost V 6 bases and J 5 bases, with 13 bases left between them. The CDR3 sequence: CAISPDTGTEAFF. The CDR3 nucleotides read TGTGCCATCAGCCCGGACACGGGGACTGAAGCTTTCTTT.